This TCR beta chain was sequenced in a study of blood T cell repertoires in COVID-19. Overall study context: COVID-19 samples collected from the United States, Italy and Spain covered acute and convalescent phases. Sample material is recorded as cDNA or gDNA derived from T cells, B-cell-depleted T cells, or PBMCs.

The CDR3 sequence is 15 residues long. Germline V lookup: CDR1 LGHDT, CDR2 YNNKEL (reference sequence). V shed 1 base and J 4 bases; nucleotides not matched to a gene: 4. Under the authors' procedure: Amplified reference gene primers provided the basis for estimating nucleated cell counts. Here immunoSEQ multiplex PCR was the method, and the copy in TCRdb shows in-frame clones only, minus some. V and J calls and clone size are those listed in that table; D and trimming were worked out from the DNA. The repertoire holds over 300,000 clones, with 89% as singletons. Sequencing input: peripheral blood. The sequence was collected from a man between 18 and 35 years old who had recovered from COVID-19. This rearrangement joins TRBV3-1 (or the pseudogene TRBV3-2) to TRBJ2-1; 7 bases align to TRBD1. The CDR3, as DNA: TGTGCCAGCAGCCAAGGTGGGACAGTTTACAATGAGCAGTTCTTC. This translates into CASSQGGTVYNEQFF.